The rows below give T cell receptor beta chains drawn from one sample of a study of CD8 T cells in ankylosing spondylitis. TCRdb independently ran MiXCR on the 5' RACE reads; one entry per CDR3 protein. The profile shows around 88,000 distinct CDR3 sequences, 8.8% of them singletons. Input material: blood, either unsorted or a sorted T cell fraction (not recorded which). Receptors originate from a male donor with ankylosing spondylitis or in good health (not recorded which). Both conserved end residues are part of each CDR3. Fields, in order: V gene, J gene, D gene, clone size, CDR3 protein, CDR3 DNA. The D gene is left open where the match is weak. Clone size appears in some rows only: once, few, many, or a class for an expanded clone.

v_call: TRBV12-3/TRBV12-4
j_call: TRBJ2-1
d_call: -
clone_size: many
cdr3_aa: CASSHGTNEQFF
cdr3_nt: TGTGCCAGCAGTCACGGGACAAACGAGCAGTTCTTC

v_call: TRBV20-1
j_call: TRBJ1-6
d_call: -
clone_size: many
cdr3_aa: CSASGDYNSPLHF
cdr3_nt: TGCAGTGCTTCGGGGGACTATAATTCACCCCTCCACTTT

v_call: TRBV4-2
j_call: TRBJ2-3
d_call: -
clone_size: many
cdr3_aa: CASSQDEVTSTDTQYF
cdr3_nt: TGTGCCAGCAGCCAAGATGAGGTCACGAGCACAGATACGCAGTATTTT

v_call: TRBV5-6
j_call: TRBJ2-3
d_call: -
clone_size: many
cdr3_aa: CASSFDTGTADTQYF
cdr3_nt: TGTGCCAGCAGCTTCGATACAGGGACGGCAGATACGCAGTATTTT

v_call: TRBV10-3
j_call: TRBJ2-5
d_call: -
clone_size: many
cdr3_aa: CAISRAPRVGTDETQYF
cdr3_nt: TGTGCCATCAGCCGAGCCCCTCGTGTAGGGACGGACGAGACCCAGTACTTC

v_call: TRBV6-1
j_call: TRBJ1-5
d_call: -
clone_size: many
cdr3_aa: CASTTAVNQPQHF
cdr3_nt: TGTGCCAGCACGACTGCCGTCAATCAGCCCCAGCATTTT

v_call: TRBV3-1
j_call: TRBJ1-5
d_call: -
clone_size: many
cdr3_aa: CASSSAQGLNQPQHF
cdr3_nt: TGTGCCAGCAGCTCAGCCCAGGGGCTCAATCAGCCCCAGCATTTT

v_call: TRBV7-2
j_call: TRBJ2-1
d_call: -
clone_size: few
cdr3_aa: CASSPLEGREYNEQFF
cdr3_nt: TGTGCCAGCAGCCCCTTGGAGGGACGGGAATACAATGAGCAGTTCTTC

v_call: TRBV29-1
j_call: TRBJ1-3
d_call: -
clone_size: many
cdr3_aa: CSVVANTGNTIYF
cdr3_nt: TGCAGCGTTGTTGCCAATACTGGAAACACCATATATTTT

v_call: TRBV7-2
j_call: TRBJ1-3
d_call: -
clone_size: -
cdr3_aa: CASSSGQLSGNTIYF
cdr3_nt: TGTGCCAGCAGCTCTGGACAGCTCTCTGGAAACACCATATATTTT

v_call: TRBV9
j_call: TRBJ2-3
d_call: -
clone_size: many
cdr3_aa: CASTFLTGTFTDAQYF
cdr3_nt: TGTGCCAGCACCTTTCTGACAGGGACTTTCACGGATGCGCAGTATTTT

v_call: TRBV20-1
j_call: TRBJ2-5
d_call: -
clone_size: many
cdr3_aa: CSARLGETQYF
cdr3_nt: TGCAGTGCTAGATTAGGAGAGACCCAGTACTTC

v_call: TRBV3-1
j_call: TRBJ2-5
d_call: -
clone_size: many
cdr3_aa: CASSLLGETQYF
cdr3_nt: TGTGCCAGCAGCCTACTAGGGGAGACCCAGTACTTC

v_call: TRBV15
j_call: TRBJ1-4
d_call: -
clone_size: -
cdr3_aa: CATSRGSGTNEKLFF
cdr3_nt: TGTGCCACCAGCAGAGGATCAGGGACTAATGAAAAACTGTTTTTT

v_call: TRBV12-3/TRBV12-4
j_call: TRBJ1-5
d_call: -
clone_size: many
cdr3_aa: CASSFSQPGSQPQHF
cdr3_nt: TGTGCCAGCAGTTTCTCTCAACCTGGGAGTCAGCCCCAGCATTTT

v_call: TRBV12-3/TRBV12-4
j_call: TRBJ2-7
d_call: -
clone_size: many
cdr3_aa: CASSFRGAGEQYF
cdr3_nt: TGTGCCAGCAGTTTTCGGGGGGCGGGGGAGCAGTACTTC

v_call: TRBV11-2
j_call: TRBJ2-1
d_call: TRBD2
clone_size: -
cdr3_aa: CASSLNSGGISSYNEQFF
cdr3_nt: TGTGCCAGCAGCTTAAATAGCGGGGGGATCAGCTCCTACAATGAGCAGTTCTTC

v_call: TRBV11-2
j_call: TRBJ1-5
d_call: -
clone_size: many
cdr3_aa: CASSLEGKVEWSLGSNQPQHF
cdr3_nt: TGTGCCAGCAGCTTAGAGGGCAAGGTTGAGTGGTCTTTAGGTAGCAATCAGCCCCAGCATTTT

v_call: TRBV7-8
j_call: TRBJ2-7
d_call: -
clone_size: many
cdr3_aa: CASSRDGGRFYEQYF
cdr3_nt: TGTGCCAGCAGCCGTGACGGGGGGCGCTTCTACGAGCAGTACTTC

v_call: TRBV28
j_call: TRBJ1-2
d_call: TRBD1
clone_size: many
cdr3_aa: CASRSHRGGYTF
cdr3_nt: TGTGCCAGCAGAAGTCACAGGGGTGGCTACACCTTC

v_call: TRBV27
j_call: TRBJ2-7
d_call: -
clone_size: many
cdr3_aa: CASSSRQAGSYEQYF
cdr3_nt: TGTGCCAGCAGTTCCCGACAGGCAGGCTCCTACGAGCAGTACTTC

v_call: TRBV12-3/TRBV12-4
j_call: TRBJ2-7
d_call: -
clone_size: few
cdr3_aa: CASSLSDHAYEQYF
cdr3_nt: TGTGCCAGCAGTTTAAGCGACCACGCCTACGAGCAGTACTTC

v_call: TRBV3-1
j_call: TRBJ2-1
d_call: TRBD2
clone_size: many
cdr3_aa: CASSQERLAGGLWGSKEQFF
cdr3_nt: TGTGCCAGCAGCCAAGAGCGACTAGCGGGGGGGTTGTGGGGGTCGAAAGAGCAGTTCTTC

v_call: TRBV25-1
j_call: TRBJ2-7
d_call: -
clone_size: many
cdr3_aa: CASSDPTEPLNEQYF
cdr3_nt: TGTGCCAGCAGTGACCCCACTGAACCCCTAAACGAGCAGTACTTC

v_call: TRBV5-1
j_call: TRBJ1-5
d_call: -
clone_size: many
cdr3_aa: CASSLDGVPNQPQHF
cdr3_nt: TGCGCCAGCAGCTTGGACGGGGTCCCCAATCAGCCCCAGCATTTT

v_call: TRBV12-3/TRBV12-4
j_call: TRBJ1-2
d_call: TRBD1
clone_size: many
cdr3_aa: CASSLAGRGDYGYTF
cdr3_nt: TGTGCCAGCAGTTTAGCGGGCAGGGGGGACTATGGCTACACCTTC

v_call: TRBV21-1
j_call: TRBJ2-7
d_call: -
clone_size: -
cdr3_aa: CASSKRQYYEQYF
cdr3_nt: TGTGCCAGCAGCAAAAGACAGTACTACGAGCAGTACTTC